This entry is about one T cell receptor (beta chain). By how much of the sample it makes up, this clonotype is medium-sized (0.01 to 0.1%). The antigen it binds to is not known. Base-call qualities are not available, and no considerably larger clone is one nucleotide away. Without any cell sorting, total RNA and DNA were extracted together from about 20-30 mg of bulk tissue using the AllPrep DNA/RNA mini kit. Surgical resection was performed in China between late 2015 and 2016 on about 5 patients with histopathologically diagnosed primary liver carcinoma. Patients had chronic HBV infection and were treatment-naive at sampling. Five spatially separated regions were sampled per tumor: superior, inferior, left-lateral and right-lateral poles, plus the tumor centre. According to histology, viable tumor cells made up more than 75% of every tumor sample. Fresh tumor and adjacent tissue pieces were bisected, with one half stored in RNAlater at -80 degrees C and the other half sent for histology.

These data originate in a study of tumor-infiltrating lymphocytes in primary liver carcinoma (dated by TCRdb to about 2017). About the investigation overall: Hepatocellular carcinoma (four) or combined HCC and intrahepatic cholangiocarcinoma (one) was present in the five patients, who were three men and two women aged 30 to 69 years. To link TCRbeta repertoire diversity to the local molecular phenotype, the 20 to 30 tumor region samples were profiled with Agilent mRNA microarrays. A total of roughly 35 specimens from 5 patients underwent TCRbeta repertoire sequencing, comprising 25 tumor regions, 5 adjacent noncancerous liver tissues and 5 peripheral blood samples. The study combined TCRbeta repertoire sequencing, expression microarrays and whole-exome sequencing across five regions of each liver tumor, with adjacent normal tissue and blood. Samples yielded roughly 3.65 to 7.13 million productive TCRbeta reads; read depth did not differ significantly between tissue types. The five patients had tumors of stage T1-T3 N0M0, with maximum diameters ranging from roughly 4.2 to 10 cm. Technical replicate repertoires showed high reproducibility, with mean shared-clone rates about 0.92 and correlation coefficients above 0.98.

Study-level results and caveats: Pairs of tumor regions showed greater repertoire overlap (mean roughly 36%) than tumor-adjacent pairs (around 17%) or tumor-blood pairs (around 15%), which is consistent with antigen-driven expansion. Only about 7.5-25% of top clones were found in all five regions of a tumor, suggesting spatial heterogeneity of tumor-infiltrating T cells. With just a few patients in the study, the authors point out that the findings should be validated in a larger study. Comparison of CD4+ and CD8+ T cell repertoires was precluded by the use of bulk unsorted samples. Because sequencing covered only the TCR beta chain and unpaired alpha chains were not captured, true repertoire diversity is likely underestimated. A significantly larger repertoire fraction was made up by the top 250 clones in tumors than in blood (p = 0.039).

Using a constant-region primer and ProtoScript II reverse transcriptase, TCRbeta-specific cDNA was reverse-transcribed from about 540 ng total RNA. TCRbeta libraries were built with three nested multiplex PCR rounds, a slightly modified ARM-PCR procedure. Each of the first two PCR rounds ran for about 10 cycles and used multiplex TRBV1-TRBV30 forward primers together with a Cbeta reverse primer. A final 25-cycle PCR with Deep VentR polymerase added sample barcodes and Illumina adapters. Before sequencing, amplicons of 200-500 bp were gel-purified using a QIAquick gel extraction kit. The TCRbeta amplicons were sequenced with 250-bp paired-end reads on an Illumina HiSeq 2500. Concerning the study's data processing: To recover full CDR3 sequences, reads were quality-trimmed using Trimmomatic v0.33 and paired reads were then merged using FLASH v1.2.11. V, D and J germline segments were assigned to the rearranged TCRbeta sequences using MiGEC v1.2.1b. Clonotype statistics and Shannon-Wiener diversity indices were calculated with VDJtools v1.0.0. To cut down on sampling bias, every analysis after diversity analysis relied on just the 250 most abundant clonotypes from each sample. The raw public data were reprocessed by TCRdb itself: fastp quality trimming at Q25, MiXCR clonotype calling, in-frame beta chains only. Rows matching on CDR3 protein sequence are summarized as one entry with the most common DNA and genes. The V and J calls follow TCRdb's processing rather than the paper's. Recorded for this sample are 75,000 or so distinct CDR3 sequences; about 70% of them occurred a single time. The ten largest clones capture around a quarter of the sample.

The CDR3 numbers 14 residues from cysteine through phenylalanine. The DNA shown is the 42-base CDR3, in frame from base 1. Based on the germline V gene, the CDR1 and CDR2 sequences are SGHAT and FQNNGV. V and J lose 5 bases and 7 bases, and a span of 12 bases separates them. Material: liver tumor tissue from sampling region 4. Taken with the paper, the label for cell subset or site translates to: tumor region T4, right-lateral pole. The chain couples TRBV11-2 to TRBJ1-6, with no confident D gene call. The clonotype was recovered from a man in his forties with primary liver carcinoma and hepatitis B virus infection. The CDR3 sequence is CASSPATANSPLHF. The DNA sequence reads TGTGCCAGCAGCCCAGCAACGGCGAATTCACCCCTCCACTTT.